A single T cell receptor (beta chain) is shown here with its context. Its antigen is not yet known. Base qualities are not at hand, and no much larger clone is one base apart. The CDR3, cysteine through phenylalanine, is 15 amino acids long. This entry keeps only the CDR3 DNA: 45 bases, framed from base 1. The CDR1 and CDR2 encoded by the germline V gene are SNHLY and FYNNEI. Trimming costs V 1 base and J 3 bases, and their ends lie 12 bases apart. This record comes from a study of vaccination and CD4 T cells after COVID-19 (dated by TCRdb to 2022 to 2024). For the wider study: Every convalescent patient had a positive nasal swab PCR test for SARS-CoV-2, with mild disease in under ten patients and severe disease in one. In 10 COVID-19 convalescent patients and a handful of infection-naive healthy vaccine recipients, researchers compared the spike-specific CD4+ TCR repertoire from before mRNA vaccination with the repertoire from after. Control cultures used a CEFX viral epitope pool as positive control, an HIV-1 Nef peptide pool as negative control, or no peptide. The time from the second vaccine dose to post-vaccine blood sampling had a median of roughly 70 days and ranged from about 12 to 250 days. For stimulating the cultures, overlapping spike peptide pools were used, derived from SARS-CoV-2 as well as from the common cold coronaviruses HCoV-NL63, HCoV-OC43 and HCoV-229E. Six males and four females were included in the convalescent cohort, with two Hispanic individuals, seven Caucasians, two Asians and one multiracial person represented. Post-COVID blood samples from convalescent patients were collected a median of around 100 days after diagnosis, with a range of roughly 30 to 170 days. Each participant got two doses of either the Pfizer-BioNTech BNT162b2 vaccine (n=8) or the Moderna mRNA-1273 vaccine (n=2).

The method behind the library was PCR. At the Johns Hopkins FTIC core, DNA from the cultured CD4+ T cells underwent TCR sequencing with the Oncomine TCR Beta short-read assay. The QIAamp micro DNA kit was used to extract genomic DNA from the cultured CD4+ T cells. Oncomine TCR Beta libraries from cultured CD4+ T cells were pooled with unique dual indexes and sequenced on an Illumina iSeq 100. From the authors' description of their analysis: Non-productive sequences were removed, and CDR3s not starting with C, not ending with F or W, or shorter than 7 amino acids were discarded. Antigen-specific clonotypes were identified with the MANAFEST web application by comparing peptide-stimulated wells with reference and other culture wells. Positive clones required FDR below 0.05, an odds ratio above 5, and productive frequency above 0.1% in at least two of three replicate wells. A clonotype was classed as cross-reactive if the clonotype showed significant expansion both in SARS-CoV-2 spike wells and in at least one common cold coronavirus spike condition. Similarity between CDR3 sequences was evaluated in R version 3.6.1 using Levenshtein distances (stringdist) and unrooted phylogenetic trees (ape). Using fastp trimming at Q25 and MiXCR clonotype assembly, TCRdb reanalyzed the public sequencing data and kept in-frame beta chains. Each entry is one CDR3 protein sequence, shown with its most common DNA and genes. The V and J calls come from TCRdb's annotation, not from the publication. This sample is represented by over 15,000 distinct CDR3 sequences; around 66% of them were singletons. About 5% of the sample is taken by the ten largest.

What the authors observed across the whole study: The median number of SARS-CoV-2-reactive clonotypes rose from around 21 after infection to roughly 40 after vaccination, but the change was not significant. Among the post-vaccine SARS-CoV-2-reactive clones in convalescent patients, a median 86.3% showed up only after vaccination, which suggests vaccine-specific priming. Relatively few convalescent patients were included in the study, and early timepoints after natural infection were not analyzed. In convalescent patients, nearly all vaccine-specific clones (304 of 307) were found to be mono-reactive for SARS-CoV-2 spike rather than cross-reactive with common cold coronaviruses.

The label giving this sample's treatment or condition can be read as: roughly ten-day PBMC culture with coronavirus spike peptide pools or control peptides (ViraFEST assay). To expand antigen-specific T cells with peptide pools and then pick out the expanded clonotypes through TCR sequencing, the study relied on the ViraFEST assay. The positive SARS-CoV-2 PCR tests of the convalescent patients were dated from March to December 2020, before the Alpha, Beta and Delta variants emerged in the United States. Each well held 2 million to 2.5 million PBMCs cultured with roughly 10 ug/ml peptide pools in IMDM containing roughly 5% human AB serum and around 10 IU/ml IL-2. On days 3 and 7, half of the culture medium was replaced with fresh IL-2-containing medium. After 10 to 11 days of culture, CD4+ T cells were isolated by negative selection with the EasySep CD4+ T cell isolation kit. Ficoll-Paque Plus gradient centrifugation was used to isolate PBMCs from whole blood, and the isolated PBMCs were then either used fresh or cryopreserved at -140C. Triplicate wells were generally used for each culture condition.

This chain joins TRBV2 to TRBJ1-2, with TRBD1 as a weak D call on 5 bases. The clonotype was recovered from a human donor who had recovered from COVID-19. Sequenced input: CD4+ T cells from blood, cultured in vitro. The CDR3 reads as follows: CASSEVAGIDYGYTF. The DNA sequence is as follows: TGTGCCAGCAGTGAAGTGGCAGGGATCGACTATGGCTACACCTTC.